This TCR beta chain was profiled in a study of human T cells and chemical hapten exposure (dated by TCRdb to the early 2020s). Broadly, across the study: For sensitization, 2% DPC in acetone was applied to a roughly 2 cm by roughly 2 cm area of upper inner arm skin. Weekly therapeutic DPC doses were additionally applied to the scalp of patients throughout the approximately 25-week study period. Patch testing on the upper back used Finn chambers containing 0.01% DPC, with scoring done after 6 days according to International Contact Dermatitis Research Group standards. The mostly female patient cohort included alopecia areata with under or over 50% scalp involvement, alopecia totalis and alopecia universalis. Libraries were pooled for sequencing, and per-sample TCR yields varied mainly because of small differences in library volumes within the pool. The study tracked peripheral blood TCR repertoire changes in vivo during primary and secondary sensitization to the hapten diphenylcyclopropenone (DPC) in alopecia patients. Patient blood was sampled pre-sensitization (week 0) and at 2, 6 and about 24 weeks after DPC sensitization. Twenty-nine alopecia patients gave blood for TCR sequencing at one to four time points (pre-sensitization, 2, 6 and 24 weeks).

Libraries were made using RACE. TCRdb shows the sequencer as NextSeq 500. During library preparation, unique molecular identifiers were attached to individual cDNA molecules so that TCRs could be counted in a quantitative, reproducible way. Both TCR alpha and TCR beta chains were sequenced from each blood RNA sample. Turning to the authors' computational methods: Samples had a median of 95,638 TCRs, with a range from 23,224 to 690,600. The Decombinator software suite was used to annotate V, J and CDR3 in the TCR reads. For PS versus PT1 abundance plots, all samples were subsampled to the same number of TCRs (28,000). Expanded TCRs were defined as absent before sensitization and observed at least eight times at the 2-week time point. The raw public data were reprocessed by TCRdb itself: fastp quality trimming at Q25, MiXCR clonotype calling, in-frame beta chains only. Every distinct CDR3 protein forms one entry, paired with its most common genes and DNA. The V and J calls reflect TCRdb's pipeline rather than the authors' work. The sample contains roughly 150,000 distinct CDR3 sequences, approximately 30% of them found a single time. Of the sample, 2.1% is held by the ten largest clones.

Overall results and qualifications from the work: Alopecia, a presumed autoimmune disease, was present in all patients, so the immune response of the patients might differ from that of healthy individuals. Expanded TCRs formed significantly more large CDR3 similarity clusters than pre-sensitization or healthy control sets, consistent with antigen-driven responses. Repeated subsampling changed both the strength of the expansion versus patch-test correlation and the threshold at which the correlation became significant. The number of PT1 expanded TCRs positively correlated with patch test score, significant at thresholds 8, 16 and 32 but not 4. DPC sensitization did not change how many TCRs were above 1 in 1000 frequency, and no evidence was found of alterations in global repertoire structure.

In the paper's terms, the time point label means: patch test 3, about 24 weeks after DPC sensitization. Per the publication, the treatment or condition label means: therapeutic diphenylcyclopropenone sensitization with weekly scalp DPC. Blood at each patch-test visit was drawn before the patch test was applied. Patients were considered eligible if aged 18 to 70, diagnosed with alopecia and deemed suitable for DPC therapy, and patients were excluded if pregnant. Unfractionated whole blood was collected in Tempus Blood RNA tubes, and total RNA was extracted from that blood. This clonotype has a handful of counts. What antigen it recognizes has not been identified. No base-level quality is on record; no much larger clone is a single base apart. The source is a woman younger than 30 with alopecia areata. Some clones in this sample may be carry-over from other donors' samples. Sequenced here: whole blood, sampled in connection with sensitization to the hapten diphenylcyclopropenone (DPC).

The nucleotides read TGTGCCAGCAGTTTAGGGCTCTACACTGAAGCTTTCTTT. Its product reads: CASSLGLYTEAFF. The chain is made from TRBV27 and TRBJ1-1; confidence is insufficient to name the D gene. V gives up 2 bases and J gives up 3 bases, and the segment between their germline ends measures 7 bases. The CDR3 has 13 amino acids, counting the end cysteine and phenylalanine. The DNA shown is the 39-base CDR3, in frame from base 1. The germline V gene encodes CDR1 MNHEY and CDR2 SMNVEV (reference sequence).